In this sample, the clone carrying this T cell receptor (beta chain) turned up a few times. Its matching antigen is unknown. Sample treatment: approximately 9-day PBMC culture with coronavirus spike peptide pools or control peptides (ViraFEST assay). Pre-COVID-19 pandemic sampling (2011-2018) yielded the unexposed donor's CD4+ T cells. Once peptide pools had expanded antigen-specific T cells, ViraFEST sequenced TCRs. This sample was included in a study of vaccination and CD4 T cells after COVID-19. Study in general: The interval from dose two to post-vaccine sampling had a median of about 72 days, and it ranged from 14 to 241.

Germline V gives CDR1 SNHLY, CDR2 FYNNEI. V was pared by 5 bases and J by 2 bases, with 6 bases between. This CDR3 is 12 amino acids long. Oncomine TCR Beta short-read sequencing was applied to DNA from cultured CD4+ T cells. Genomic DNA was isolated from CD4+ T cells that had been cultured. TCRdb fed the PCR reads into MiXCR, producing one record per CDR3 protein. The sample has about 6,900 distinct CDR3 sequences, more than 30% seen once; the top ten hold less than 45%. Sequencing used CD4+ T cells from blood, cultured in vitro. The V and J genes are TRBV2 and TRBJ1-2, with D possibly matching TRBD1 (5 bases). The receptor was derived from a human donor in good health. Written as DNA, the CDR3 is TGTGCCAGCAGTCGGGACAACTATGGCTACACCTTC. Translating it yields CASSRDNYGYTF.